This entry lists 26 T cell receptor beta chains sequenced from one sample in a study of blood T cell repertoires in COVID-19. Profiling relied on immunoSEQ multiplex PCR, and the TCRdb table lists in-frame clones only, not all of them. This sample has roughly 300,000 clones, with 86% found just once. The source material was PBMCs or T cells enriched from blood (not recorded which). The receptor set was obtained from a man aged 25-45 years who had recovered from COVID-19.

V is TRBV6-4 and J is TRBJ2-7; TRBD2 aligns across 8 bases. The CDR3 has 18 amino acids. Looked up from germline, CDR1 is MRHNA and CDR2 is SNTAGT. The V and J ends lost 0 bases and 6 bases, in that order; junction bases with no gene match: 16. CDR3 in amino acids: CASSDSDSSGIIGGEQYF. In DNA, the CDR3 is TGTGCCAGCAGTGACTCGGATAGTAGCGGGATAATCGGAGGCGAGCAGTACTTC.

This chain connects TRBV18 to TRBJ2-3; 10 nucleotides line up with TRBD2. Trimming at V came to 4 bases and at J to 6 bases, leaving 13 bases not matched to a gene. This CDR3 has 17 amino acids. Germline CDR1 and CDR2: KGHSH and LQKENI. CDR3 amino acids: CASSRRSLAGSFDTQYF. In nucleotides, the CDR3 is TGTGCCAGCTCACGACGGTCACTAGCGGGGAGTTTTGATACGCAGTATTTT.

The chain has TRBV29-1 and TRBJ2-3; a possible D gene is TRBD1 (6 bases). The CDR3 length is 14 residues. Trimming pared 7 bases from V and 0 bases from J, leaving 14 bases between. CDR1 and CDR2 from the germline V gene are SQVTM and ANQGSEA. This CDR3 reads CSALDRKSTDTQYF. CDR3 nucleotide sequence: TGCAGCGCCTTGGACAGAAAGAGCACAGATACGCAGTATTTT.

CDR3 sequence (DNA): TGCGCCAGCAGGCTCGGTCCCTCCACAGATACGCAGTATTTT. It codes for CASRLGPSTDTQYF. The chain combines TRBV5-1 with TRBJ2-3, with no clear D. This CDR3 region has 14 residues. The V and J ends lost 5 bases and 2 bases respectively, with 12 bases between them. The germline V gene has CDR1 SGHRS and CDR2 YFSETQ. The variable domain in full, with the rest retrieved from reference TRBV5-1 and TRBJ2-3, is KAGVTQTPRYLIKTRGQQVTLSCSPISGHRSVSWYQQTPGQGLQFLFEYFSETQRNKGNFPGRFSGRQFSNSRSEMNVSTLELGDSALYLCASRLGPSTDTQYFGPGTRLTVL.

The CDR3 nucleotides read TGTGCCAGCAGAAGCGCCGTCAATGAGCAGTTCTTC. Protein: CASRSAVNEQFF. The chain employs TRBV6-5 and TRBJ2-1, with D uncertain. Germline V gene sequence: CDR1 MNHEY, CDR2 SVGAGI. V lost 6 bases and J 6 bases, leaving 9 bases between the germline ends. The CDR3 covers 12 residues.

The rearrangement uses TRBV25-1 and TRBJ1-1; 8 nucleotides align to TRBD1. The CDR3 runs 13 residues. Germline CDR1 reads MGHDK; CDR2 reads SYGVNS. Trimming took 4 bases from V and 8 from J; bases not matched to a gene: 6. DNA for the CDR3: TGTGCCAGCAGTGGGACAGGGATGGTCGAAGCTTTCTTT. Protein product: CASSGTGMVEAFF.

This clone was counted a single time. The chain carries TRBV7-8 and TRBJ2-5; the match to TRBD2 covers 7 bases. Germline CDR1 reads SGHVS; CDR2 reads FQNEAQ. Unmatched junction bases numbered 8, after V lost 3 bases and J lost 4 bases. There are 15 residues in the CDR3. In DNA form, the CDR3 reads TGTGCCAGCAGCTTGGGAGGGCCGGTTGGAGAGACCCAGTACTTC. Its protein product is CASSLGGPVGETQYF.

This chain links TRBV3-1 (or the pseudogene TRBV3-2) with TRBJ1-2, with a weak D call TRBD1 (6 bases). Germline CDR1 and CDR2: LGHDT and YNNKEL (reference sequence). Trimming removed 4 bases from V and 4 bases from J, with 7 bases in between. The CDR3 is 12 residues long. CDR3 DNA sequence: TGTGCCAGCAGCCGGACAGTCTATGGCTACACCTTC. Translating gives CASSRTVYGYTF.

This chain links TRBV5-8 with TRBJ1-3, with D perhaps TRBD1 (6 bases). Between the trimmed V and J ends, which lost 4 bases and 0 bases, there was a span of 11 bases. Germline loops: CDR1 SGHTS, CDR2 YDEGEE. The CDR3 spans 15 residues. The CDR3 here is CASSPQGYSGNTIYF. For the CDR3, the DNA is TGTGCCAGCAGCCCTCAGGGGTACTCTGGAAACACCATATATTTT.

The V gene is TRBV18, the J gene TRBJ2-2; tentatively, D is TRBD2 (6 bases). Between the trimmed V and J ends, which lost 3 bases and 0 bases, there was a span of 8 bases. From germline, CDR1 is KGHSH and CDR2 LQKENI. CDR3 size: 15 residues. The CDR3 region is CASSPGRSNTGELFF. Here the CDR3 DNA reads TGTGCCAGCTCACCTGGGAGGTCGAACACCGGGGAGCTGTTTTTT.

The chain joins TRBV14 to TRBJ2-3, with 9 nucleotides matching TRBD2. The CDR3 is 15 amino acids. Germline assignment: CDR1 SGHDN and CDR2 FVKESK. The V segment lost 4 bases and the J segment 2 bases; nucleotides outside the gene matches: 4. CDR3 in amino acids: CASSPRLAVTDTQYF. The CDR3 bases are TGTGCCAGCAGCCCCAGACTAGCGGTCACAGATACGCAGTATTTT.

This chain connects TRBV28 to TRBJ2-5; D may be TRBD1 (5 bases). CDR3 length: 12 amino acids. CDR1 is MDHEN and CDR2 is SYDVKM in the germline V gene. The V end was cut by 6 bases, the J end by 2 bases, with 7 bases between. The chain's CDR3 is CASSGQQETQYF. The CDR3 nucleotides are TGTGCCAGCAGCGGACAACAAGAGACCCAGTACTTC.

The gene calls are TRBV6-5 and TRBJ2-7; D gene uncertain. Trimming removed 5 bases from V and 6 bases from J, with 11 bases in between. Germline V gene lookup returns CDR1 MNHEY and CDR2 SVGAGI. This CDR3 is built from 12 residues. CDR3: CASSTSVPEQYF. CDR3 nucleotide sequence: TGTGCCAGCAGTACCAGTGTACCCGAGCAGTACTTC.

The V and J genes are TRBV28 and TRBJ2-5; 9 bases match TRBD1. CDR1 is MDHEN, CDR2 SYDVKM, per germline. This CDR3 comprises 13 residues. Unmatched junction bases numbered 6, after V lost 8 bases and J lost 5 bases. DNA of the CDR3: TGTGCCAGCGTCACAGGGGGCCGCGAGACCCAGTACTTC. Encoded protein: CASVTGGRETQYF.

The J gene is TRBJ1-1, the V gene TRBV10-3; no clear D. V lost 0 bases, J lost 1 base, and 6 bases lay in between. Germline CDR1 reads ENHRY; CDR2 reads SYGVKD. The CDR3 is 14 amino acids. In DNA, the CDR3 is TGTGCCATCAGTGAGTCTGGAGCGAACACTGAAGCTTTCTTT. Translation: CAISESGANTEAFF.

V and J are TRBV28 and TRBJ2-7; 8 bases are a match to TRBD2. Germline CDR1 is MDHEN and CDR2 is SYDVKM. Trimming took 4 bases from V and 6 from J; bases not matched to a gene: 11. The CDR3 runs to 15 residues. The CDR3 DNA follows: TGTGCCAGCAGTTACTCCTCCGCGGGAGGAGGCGAGCAGTACTTC. Translated: CASSYSSAGGGEQYF.

The rearrangement uses TRBV3-1 (or the pseudogene TRBV3-2) and TRBJ1-3; 8 nucleotides agree with TRBD1. Germline-derived CDR1 and CDR2 are LGHDT and YNNKEL (reference sequence). The J segment lost 3 bases and the V segment lost 3 bases, leaving 7 bases of the junction unmatched. The CDR3 runs 16 residues. In DNA, the CDR3 is TGTGCCAGCAGCCATCACAGGGGGGACAGTGGAAACACCATATATTTT. Translated: CASSHHRGDSGNTIYF.

This chain joins TRBV11-3 and TRBJ2-5; D not resolved. CDR3 length equals 13 residues. V lost 5 bases and J 1 base, leaving 8 bases between the germline ends. Germline values: CDR1 SGHNT, CDR2 YENEEA. CDR3 bases: TGTGCCAGCAGCCTGCGGCTCCAAGAGACCCAGTACTTC. Translation gives CASSLRLQETQYF.

This clone appeared a few times. V gene TRBV2 combines with J gene TRBJ1-2; D is uncertain. The CDR3 runs to 13 residues. Germline-derived CDR1 and CDR2 are SNHLY and FYNNEI. Trimming took 4 bases from V and 8 from J, leaving 14 bases between them. Here the CDR3 reads CASSGLPGLGYTF. The CDR3 coding sequence is TGTGCCAGCAGTGGACTACCTGGATTGGGCTACACCTTC.

V usage is TRBV10-3 and J usage is TRBJ1-2; 8 nucleotides align to TRBD1. The CDR3 covers 15 residues. Germline assignment: CDR1 ENHRY and CDR2 SYGVKD. The V gene end was trimmed by 4 bases and the J gene end by 8 bases; junction bases not matched to a gene: 12. For the CDR3, the DNA is TGTGCCATCAGTGGGTTATCGACAGGGGCGGGCGGCTACACCTTC. It yields the protein CAISGLSTGAGGYTF.

V usage is TRBV9 and J usage is TRBJ1-2; maybe TRBD1 (6 bases). Trimming removed 1 base at V and 0 bases at J, with 10 bases between. There are 15 residues in the CDR3. CDR1 and CDR2 (germline): SGDLS, YYNGEE. For the CDR3, the DNA is TGTGCCAGCAGCGTACGGGGGGCCACTAACTATGGCTACACCTTC. The encoded protein is CASSVRGATNYGYTF.

Concerning this clone itself: One base away lies a much larger clone, so this may be a sequencing read error. Other DNA sequences within the sample encode an identical CDR3. The V and J genes are TRBV28 and TRBJ1-6; D remains unclear. V was shortened by 3 bases and J by 0 bases, with 6 bases between the two germline ends. This CDR3 comprises 15 residues. Germline loops: CDR1 MDHEN, CDR2 SYDVKM. The DNA for the CDR3 is TGTGCCAGCAGTTTTGGCAGCTCCTATAATTCACCCCTCCACTTT. It specifies CASSFGSSYNSPLHF. Using reference TRBV28 and TRBJ1-6 for the parts outside the CDR3, the full variable domain is DVKVTQSSRYLVKRTGEKVFLECVQDMDHENMFWYRQDPGLGLRLIYFSYDVKMKEKGDIPEGYSVSREKKERFSLILESASTNQTSMYLCASSFGSSYNSPLHFGNGTRLTVT.

This chain uses TRBV4-2 with TRBJ2-7, with a weak D call TRBD2 (6 bases). Germline V CDR1 and CDR2: LGHNA, YNFKEQ. The V end was cut by 2 bases, the J end by 2 bases, with 13 bases between. The CDR3 length is 15 residues. This CDR3 reads CASSQLRDFAYEQYF. In DNA, the CDR3 is TGTGCCAGCAGCCAACTCCGGGACTTCGCCTACGAGCAGTACTTC.

The CDR3 reads CASLSAGELFF. The CDR3 DNA reads as TGTGCCAGCCTGTCAGCCGGGGAGCTGTTTTTT. The rearrangement links TRBV25-1 to TRBJ2-2, with D unclear. The CDR3 is made up of 11 amino acids. The ends were cut back, 8 bases at V and 6 bases at J, with 7 bases in the middle. Germline CDR1 is MGHDK and CDR2 is SYGVNS.

The V and J genes are TRBV25-1 and TRBJ1-6; D call uncertain. The CDR3 spans 13 residues. Trimming cost V 6 bases and J 6 bases, with 9 bases left between them. CDR1 and CDR2 (germline): MGHDK, SYGVNS. Written as DNA, the CDR3 is TGTGCCAGCAGGGACTTAGTTAATTCACCCCTCCACTTT. This sequence encodes CASRDLVNSPLHF.

The sample holds one count of this clone. The V call is TRBV2, the J call TRBJ1-1; possible D gene TRBD1, 6 bases. Germline V lookup: CDR1 SNHLY, CDR2 FYNNEI. This CDR3 is built from 13 residues. V was cut by 0 bases and J by 11 bases, with 13 bases left in between. The CDR3 DNA reads TGTGCCAGCAGTGAAGCCTACAGGGAGAGGGCTTTCTTT. Encoded protein: CASSEAYRERAFF.